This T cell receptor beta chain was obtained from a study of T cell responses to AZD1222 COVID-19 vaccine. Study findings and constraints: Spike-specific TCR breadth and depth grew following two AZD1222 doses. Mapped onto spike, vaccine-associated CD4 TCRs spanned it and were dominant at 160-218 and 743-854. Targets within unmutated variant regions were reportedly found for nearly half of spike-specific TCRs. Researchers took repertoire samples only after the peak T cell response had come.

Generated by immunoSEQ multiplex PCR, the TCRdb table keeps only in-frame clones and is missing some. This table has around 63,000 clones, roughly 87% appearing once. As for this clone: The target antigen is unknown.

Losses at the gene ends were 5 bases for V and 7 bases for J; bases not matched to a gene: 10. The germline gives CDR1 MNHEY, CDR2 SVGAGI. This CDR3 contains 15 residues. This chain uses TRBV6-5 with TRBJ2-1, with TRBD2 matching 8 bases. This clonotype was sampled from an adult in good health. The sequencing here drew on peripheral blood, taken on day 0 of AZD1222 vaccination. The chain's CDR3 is CASSKEGLVGNEQFF. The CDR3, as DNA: TGTGCCAGCAGTAAGGAGGGACTAGTGGGGAATGAGCAGTTCTTC.